The clone carrying this T cell receptor beta chain turned up a few times. Antigen specificity is unknown. Amplification of TCR alpha and beta CDR3 regions from RNA used iRepertoire nested multiplex PCR. TCRdb itself ran the multiplex PCR reads through MiXCR, one entry per CDR3 protein. The sample holds around 350,000 distinct CDR3 sequences; around 45% are singletons and the top ten take approximately 12%. This sample is part of a study of glioma-infiltrating T cells. Study conclusions and caveats: A blood CDR3 motif signature was depleted in highly divergent patients.

The V end lost 10 bases, the J end lost 7 bases, and 13 bases lay between the germline ends. Germline V gene lookup returns CDR1 SNHLY and CDR2 FYNNEI. This CDR3 comprises 11 residues. The chain employs TRBV2 and TRBJ1-2; D is ambiguous. The sample comprised glioma tissue, nonneoplastic brain tissue, or PBMCs (not recorded which). This receptor was taken from a human donor with low-grade glioma or glioblastoma, undergoing nonglioma brain surgery, or in good health (not recorded which). CDR3 nucleotides: TGTGCCATCGTTGTAGGGCTTGGCTACACCTTC. Amino acids: CAIVVGLGYTF.